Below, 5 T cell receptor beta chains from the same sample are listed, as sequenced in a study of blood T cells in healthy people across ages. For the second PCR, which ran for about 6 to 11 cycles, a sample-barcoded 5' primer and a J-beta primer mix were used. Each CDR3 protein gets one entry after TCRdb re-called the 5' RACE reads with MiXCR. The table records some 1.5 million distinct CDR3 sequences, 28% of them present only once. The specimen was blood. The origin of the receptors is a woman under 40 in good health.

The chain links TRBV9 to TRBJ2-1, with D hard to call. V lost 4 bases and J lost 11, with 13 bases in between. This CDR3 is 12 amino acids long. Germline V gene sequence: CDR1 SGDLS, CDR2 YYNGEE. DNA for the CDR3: TGTGCCAGCAGCTCCAACCGAAGGCAGCAGTTCTTC. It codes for CASSSNRRQQFF. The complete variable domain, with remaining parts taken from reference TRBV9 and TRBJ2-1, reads DSGVTQTPKHLITATGQRVTLRCSPRSGDLSVYWYQQSLDQGLQFLIQYYNGEERAKGNILERFSAQQFPDLHSELNLSSLELGDSALYFCASSSNRRQQFFGPGTRLTVL.

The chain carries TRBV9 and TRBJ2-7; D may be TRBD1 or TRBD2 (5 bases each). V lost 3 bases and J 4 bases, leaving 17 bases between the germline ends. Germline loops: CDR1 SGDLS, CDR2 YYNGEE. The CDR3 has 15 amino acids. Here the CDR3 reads CASSGQQEGLYEQYF. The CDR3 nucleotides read TGTGCCAGCAGCGGACAGCAAGAGGGCCTTTACGAGCAGTACTTC.

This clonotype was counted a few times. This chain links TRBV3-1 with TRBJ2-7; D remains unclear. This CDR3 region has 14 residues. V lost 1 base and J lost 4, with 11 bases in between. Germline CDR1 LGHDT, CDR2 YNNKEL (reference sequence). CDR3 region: CASSQGVVAYEQYF. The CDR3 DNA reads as TGTGCCAGCAGCCAAGGTGTGGTGGCTTACGAGCAGTACTTC.

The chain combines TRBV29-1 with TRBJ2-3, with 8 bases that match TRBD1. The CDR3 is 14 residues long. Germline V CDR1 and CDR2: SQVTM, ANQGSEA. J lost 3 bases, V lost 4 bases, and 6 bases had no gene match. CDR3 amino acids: CSVGTGGDTDTQYF. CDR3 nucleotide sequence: TGCAGCGTTGGTACAGGGGGTGATACAGATACGCAGTATTTT.

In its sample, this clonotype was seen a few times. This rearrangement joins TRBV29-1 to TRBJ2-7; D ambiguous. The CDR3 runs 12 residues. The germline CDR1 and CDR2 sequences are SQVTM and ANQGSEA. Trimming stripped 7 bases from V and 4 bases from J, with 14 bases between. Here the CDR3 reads CSALDGVYEQYF. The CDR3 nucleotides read TGCAGCGCCTTGGACGGCGTATACGAGCAGTACTTC.